This TCR beta chain emerged from a study of neurological immune-mediated disorders. Whole-study results and caveats: Private repertoires in all groups were suggested by the absence of shared CDR3 amino acid sequences among expanded clones across subjects.

V lost 3 bases, J lost 3 bases, and 9 bases lay in between. From germline, CDR1 is LNHDA and CDR2 SQIVND (reference sequence). This CDR3 has 13 residues. This clonotype was seen ten or more times. Its specificity is unknown. TCRdb used MiXCR to reprocess the 5' RACE reads, holding one entry per CDR3 protein. The sample yields almost 85,000 distinct CDR3 sequences, approximately 2.4% seen once. The genes are TRBV19 and TRBJ2-7; D unresolved. The sequence derives from a woman in her 30s with multiple sclerosis. Sequenced input: PBMCs. The DNA for the CDR3 is TGTGCCAGTAGTATTGCCGAGTTCTACGAGCAGTACTTC. Translated, it gives CASSIAEFYEQYF.